The entry below gives a single T cell receptor beta chain sequence along with its context. Its cognate antigen is unknown. Generated by immunoSEQ multiplex PCR, the TCRdb table keeps only in-frame clones and is missing some. This repertoire shows about 92,000 clones, around 90% found once; its top ten account for around 6.8%. The record originates from a study of T cell responses to AZD1222 COVID-19 vaccine. About the study: Second-dose recipients at about 4 or about 12 weeks were treated as one pooled group.

Broader study findings: Clonal diversity may have been underestimated in mostly white British donors. Spike as a whole was targeted by vaccine-associated CD4 TCRs, dominant at 160-218 and 743-854.

Sequencing used peripheral blood, obtained on day 0 of AZD1222 vaccination. The clonotype was recovered from an adult in good health.

The CDR3 coding sequence is TGCGCCAGCAGCCCCGGGACTGAGAATCAGCCCCAGCATTTT. Its translation: CASSPGTENQPQHF. This chain links TRBV5-1 with TRBJ1-5; TRBD1 might be the D (5 bases). V was shortened by 4 bases and J by 4 bases, with 12 bases between the two germline ends. CDR3 size: 14 residues. Germline CDR1 and CDR2: SGHRS and YFSETQ.